This T cell receptor (beta chain) comes out of a study of blood T cells in healthy people across ages. Whole-study findings and limits: Estimated diversity that came from one million T cells was considered an underestimate.

As to this clonotype: Its cognate antigen is unknown.

The CDR3 loop spans 15 amino acids. Trimming removed 1 base at V and 2 bases at J, with 11 bases between. The germline CDR1 and CDR2 sequences are SGHTA and FQGNSA. Alongside a J-beta primer mix, a sample-barcoded 5' primer served in a second PCR lasting roughly 7 to 12 cycles. Every cDNA was tagged by a template-switch adaptor with 12 random nucleotides. TCRdb reprocessed the 5' RACE reads with MiXCR, giving one entry per CDR3 protein. This sample has about 680,000 distinct CDR3 sequences, with more than 40% found just once. Whenever a sample was processed, at least 7 million PBMCs were isolated. Sequenced input: blood. This chain joins TRBV7-2 and TRBJ2-5; D assignment may be TRBD1 or TRBD2 (5 bases each). This clonotype was obtained from a woman aged 55-75 years in good health. CDR3 sequence (DNA): TGTGCCAGCAGCTTAGAACGAGGGGCTCAAGAGACCCAGTACTTC. Its translation is CASSLERGAQETQYF.